These 10 T cell receptor beta chains came from one sample sequenced in a study of T cell responses to AZD1222 COVID-19 vaccine. Clones were sequenced by immunoSEQ multiplex PCR, and TCRdb holds only the in-frame ones, with some missing. The sample consists of around 160,000 clones, about 90% of them appearing once. The source material was peripheral blood, sampled on day 0 of AZD1222 vaccination. Receptors originate from an adult in good health.

The chain joins TRBV23-1 to TRBJ2-7; the D is unclear. TRBV23-1 is recorded as an ORF, its role being uncertain. V was trimmed by 10 bases and J by 6 bases, leaving 7 bases between them. This CDR3 has 9 amino acids. For the CDR3, the DNA is TGCGCCAAACTGGTCGAGCAGTACTTC. Protein: CAKLVEQYF.

CDR3 in amino acids: CASSESRKVYQPQHF. The CDR3 DNA follows: TGTGCCAGTAGTGAGTCCAGGAAAGTTTATCAGCCCCAGCATTTT. The chain carries TRBV19 and TRBJ1-5, with D unclear. This CDR3 has 15 amino acids. Germline CDR1 reads LNHDA; CDR2 reads SQIVND (reference sequence). Trimming took 5 bases from V and 5 from J, leaving 16 bases between them.

This chain links TRBV28 with TRBJ2-7; TRBD2 agrees at 10 bases. Germline assignment: CDR1 MDHEN and CDR2 SYDVKM. The J segment lost 4 bases and the V segment lost 2 bases, leaving 11 bases of the junction unmatched. This CDR3 has 17 residues. In DNA, the CDR3 is TGTGCCAGCAGTTTAACCATATCGGGGACTAGCGAGTACGAGCAGTACTTC. It translates to CASSLTISGTSEYEQYF.

The chain is built from TRBV5-4 and TRBJ1-3, with D perhaps matching TRBD1 (5 bases). Trimming took off 1 base at V and 6 bases at J, with 8 bases between the two ends. CDR1 is SGHNT, CDR2 YYREEE, per germline (reference sequence). There are 13 residues in the CDR3. The CDR3 protein is CASSLRGENTIYF. For the CDR3, the DNA is TGTGCCAGCAGCTTGCGGGGCGAAAACACCATATATTTT.

The chain couples TRBV6-6 to TRBJ2-7; D is uncertain. CDR1 is MNHNY and CDR2 is SVGAGI in the germline V gene (reference sequence). The CDR3 consists of 12 residues. V dropped 6 bases and J dropped 1 base, with 7 bases sitting between them. CDR3: CASSDPSYEQYF. The DNA of the CDR3 is TGTGCCAGCAGCGACCCTTCCTACGAGCAGTACTTC.

This rearrangement joins TRBV9 to TRBJ1-3; D ambiguous. V gave up 0 bases and J gave up 0 bases, with 10 bases separating them. Germline V gene lookup returns CDR1 SGDLS and CDR2 YYNGEE. CDR3 length equals 16 residues. CDR3 amino acids: CASSVGGTISGNTIYF. The CDR3 nucleotides read TGTGCCAGCAGCGTAGGGGGTACTATCTCTGGAAACACCATATATTTT.

The count of this clone is one. The rearrangement uses TRBV7-2 and TRBJ1-3, with 7 bases aligning to TRBD1. Germline CDR1 and CDR2: SGHTA and FQGNSA. The ends lost 5 bases at V and 2 bases at J; junction bases unmatched: 6. This CDR3 has 15 residues. The DNA of the CDR3 is TGTGCCAGCAGCGTAGGGGGCGCGGCTGGAAACACCATATATTTT. Translation gives CASSVGGAAGNTIYF.

The chain employs TRBV7-8 and TRBJ2-7, with a weak D call TRBD1 (5 bases). CDR1 is SGHVS, CDR2 FQNEAQ, per germline. Trimming shortened V by 1 base and J by 2 bases, and 15 bases separated the two germline ends. The CDR3 is 16 amino acids. CDR3 coding DNA: TGTGCCAGCAGCTTAGTTCCAGGGTTAGGCACCTACGAGCAGTACTTC. Its translation is CASSLVPGLGTYEQYF.

The CDR3, as DNA: TGTGCCAGCAGCGCGGGCCGGGGGGGCATCACTGAAGCTTTCTTT. Residues: CASSAGRGGITEAFF. The gene calls are TRBV9 and TRBJ1-1; tentative D call: TRBD1 (6 bases). Germline V gene data show CDR1 as SGDLS and CDR2 as YYNGEE. V was shortened by 3 bases and J by 4 bases, with 16 bases between the two germline ends. There are 15 residues in the CDR3.

V usage is TRBV5-6 and J usage is TRBJ1-1, with D maybe TRBD1 (6 bases). CDR3 size: 15 residues. The V end lost 0 bases, the J end lost 2 bases, and 11 bases lay between the germline ends. Per germline, CDR1 SGHDT and CDR2 YYEEEE. CDR3 bases: TGTGCCAGCAGCTTGGCCCACAGGGACAACACTGAAGCTTTCTTT. Residues: CASSLAHRDNTEAFF.